Described below is a single T cell receptor beta chain sequence and its context. Assay: immunoSEQ multiplex PCR; the TCRdb copy retains only in-frame clones and omits some. This sample has just over 25,000 clones, with 80% to 90% found just once. These data are taken from a study of OX40 agonist ivuxolimab in advanced cancers. Study information: Every 2 weeks, ivuxolimab was infused into the patients intravenously at between 0.01 and 10 mg/kg.

This CDR3 is 15 amino acids long. Germline CDR1 and CDR2: SEHNR and FQNEAQ (reference sequence). Unmatched junction bases numbered 4, after V lost 5 bases and J lost 4 bases. The sequenced sample was CD4+ or CD8+ T cells sorted from blood, obtained in a trial of the OX40 agonist ivuxolimab. The sequence derives from an adult with an advanced solid tumor such as melanoma, head and neck, liver or kidney cancer. The V and J genes are TRBV7-9 and TRBJ2-1, with TRBD1 matching 11 bases. Here the CDR3 DNA reads TGTGCCAGCAGCGGGGGACAGGGGGAGTACAATGAGCAGTTCTTC. It yields the protein CASSGGQGEYNEQFF.